The entry below describes one T cell receptor (beta chain). Its specificity is unknown. This specimen comes from a study of graft-versus-host responses after intestinal transplantation. Study-wide results and limits: The study found high graft-versus-host to host-versus-graft clonal ratios in allografts of patients with graft-donor T cell macrochimerism.

CDR3 length: 15 residues. Libraries were prepared by immunoSEQ multiplex PCR; TCRdb keeps only in-frame clonotypes and omits some of them. The sample contains tens of thousands of clones, about 90% of which appear only once. Source: PBMCs, taken 650 to 670 days after intestinal transplant. The chain has TRBV21-1 and TRBJ1-2; the table's D call TRBD1 went unverified against the DNA. TRBV21-1 is termed a pseudogene. The receptor's source is a human patient who received an intestinal transplant, so some T cells may come from the graft donor. The CDR3 loop is CASSPRQGRSYGYTF. CDR3 DNA sequence: TGTGCCAGCAGCCCCCGACAGGGGAGGTCCTATGGCTACACCTTC.